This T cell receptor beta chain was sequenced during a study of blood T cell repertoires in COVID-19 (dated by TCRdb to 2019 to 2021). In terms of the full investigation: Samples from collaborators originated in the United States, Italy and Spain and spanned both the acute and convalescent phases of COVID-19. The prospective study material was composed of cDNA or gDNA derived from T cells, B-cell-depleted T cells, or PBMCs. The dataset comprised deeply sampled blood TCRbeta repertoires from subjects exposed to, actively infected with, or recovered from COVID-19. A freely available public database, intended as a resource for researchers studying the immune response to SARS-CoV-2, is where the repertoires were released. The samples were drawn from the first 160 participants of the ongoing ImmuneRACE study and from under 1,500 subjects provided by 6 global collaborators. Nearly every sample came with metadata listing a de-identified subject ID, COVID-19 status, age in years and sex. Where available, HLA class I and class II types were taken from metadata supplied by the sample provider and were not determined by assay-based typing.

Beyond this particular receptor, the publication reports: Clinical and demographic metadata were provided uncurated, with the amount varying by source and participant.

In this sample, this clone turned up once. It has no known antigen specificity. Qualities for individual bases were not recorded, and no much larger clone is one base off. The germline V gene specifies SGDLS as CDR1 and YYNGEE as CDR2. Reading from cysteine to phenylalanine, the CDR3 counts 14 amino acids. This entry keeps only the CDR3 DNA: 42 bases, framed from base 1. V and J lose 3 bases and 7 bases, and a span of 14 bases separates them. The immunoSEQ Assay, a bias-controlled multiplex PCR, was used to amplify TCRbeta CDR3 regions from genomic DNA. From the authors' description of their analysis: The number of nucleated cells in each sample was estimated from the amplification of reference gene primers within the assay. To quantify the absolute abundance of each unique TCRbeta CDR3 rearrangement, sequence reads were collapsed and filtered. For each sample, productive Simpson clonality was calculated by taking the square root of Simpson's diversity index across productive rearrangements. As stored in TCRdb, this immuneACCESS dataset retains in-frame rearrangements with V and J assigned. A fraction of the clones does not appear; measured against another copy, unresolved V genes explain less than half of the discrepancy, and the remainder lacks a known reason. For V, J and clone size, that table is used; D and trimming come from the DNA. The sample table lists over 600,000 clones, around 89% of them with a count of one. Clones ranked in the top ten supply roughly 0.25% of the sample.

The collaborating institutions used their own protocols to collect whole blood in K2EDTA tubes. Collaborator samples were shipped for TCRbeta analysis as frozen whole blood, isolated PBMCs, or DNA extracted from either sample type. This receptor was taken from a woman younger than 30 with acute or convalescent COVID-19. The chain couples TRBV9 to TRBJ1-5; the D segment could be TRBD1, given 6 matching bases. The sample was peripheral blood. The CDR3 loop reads CASSEGDNSQPQHF. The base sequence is TGTGCCAGCAGCGAGGGGGACAACTCGCAGCCCCAGCATTTT.